This TCR beta chain emerged from a study of T cell changes during pregnancy in multiple sclerosis. V lost 2 bases and J 5 bases, leaving 13 bases between the germline ends. Germline V CDR1 and CDR2: SGDLS, YYNGEE. This CDR3 comprises 14 residues. Clones were read by immunoSEQ multiplex PCR, and TCRdb kept only the in-frame ones, dropping some. The repertoire holds 95,000 to 110,000 clones, with less than 95% as singletons. The rearrangement joins TRBV9 to TRBJ1-1, with D possibly being TRBD1 (5 bases). The clonotype comes from a female donor in good health, enrolled as a control in a pregnancy study. Specimen: peripheral blood, collected in the third trimester of pregnancy. CDR3 in DNA: TGTGCCAGCAGCGTTTCTGGGGGGGGAACTGAAGCTTTCTTT. As protein: CASSVSGGGTEAFF. Variable domain in full (rest from reference TRBV9 and TRBJ1-1): DSGVTQTPKHLITATGQRVTLRCSPRSGDLSVYWYQQSLDQGLQFLIQYYNGEERAKGNILERFSAQQFPDLHSELNLSSLELGDSALYFCASSVSGGGTEAFFGQGTRLTVV.